This T cell receptor beta chain was profiled in a study of blood T cells in healthy people across ages. Study-wide findings and caveats: Possibly confounding the expanded clonotype changes was the fact that donor CMV status was unknown. Percentage of naive T cells showed a strong correlation with TCR beta diversity.

CDR3 length: 14 residues. Trimming took 3 bases from V and 6 from J; bases not matched to a gene: 10. Germline CDR1 is DFQATT and CDR2 is SNEGSKA (reference sequence). Healthy Caucasian individuals from Russia aged about 6 to 100 were enrolled as donors. Comments on this clonotype: Its antigen is not identified.

The second PCR ran about 6 to 12 cycles with a sample-barcoded 5' primer and J-beta primers. The template-switch adaptor was a 5' adaptor with 12 random nucleotides. It tagged each cDNA molecule. In TCRdb, the 5' RACE reads were re-called with MiXCR into one record per CDR3 protein. Of approximately 2,000,000 distinct CDR3 sequences in the sample, roughly 43% were seen once. This TCR was recovered from a human donor in good health. Sequenced material: blood. The chain is built from TRBV20-1 and TRBJ1-1, with 7 nucleotides matching TRBD1. The chain's CDR3 is CSASKRRQGAEAFF. For the CDR3, the DNA is TGCAGTGCTAGCAAGAGAAGACAGGGCGCTGAAGCTTTCTTT.